This paragraph reports one T cell receptor beta chain. Its antigen remains unknown. CD4+ T cells from unexposed donors were obtained before the COVID-19 pandemic (2011-2018). The cells were cultured for approximately 10 days before CD4+ T cells were isolated. CDR3 length: 17 amino acids. CDR1 MGHRA and CDR2 YSYEKL come from the germline V gene. V dropped 0 bases and J dropped 0 bases, with 12 bases sitting between them. The data were produced by immunoSEQ multiplex PCR, yet TCRdb's version contains in-frame clones alone and is incomplete. In the table there are tens of thousands of clones, about two thirds of which are singletons. This sample stems from a study of CD4 T cells in relation to SARS-CoV-2 and coronaviruses.

The TCR sequence derives from a human donor in good health. Source material: CD4+ T cells from PBMCs, cultured in vitro. The gene calls are TRBV4-1 and TRBJ2-4, with D tentatively TRBD1 (6 bases). CDR3 DNA sequence: TGCGCCAGCAGCCAAGATCCGGGACACCTAGCCAAAAACATTCAGTACTTC. This sequence encodes CASSQDPGHLAKNIQYF.